Detailed here is one T cell receptor beta chain. What it binds is not known. With a much larger clone just one base away, this may be a read error. The sample is drawn from a study of CD8 T cells in ankylosing spondylitis. Overall study results and limits: Matched ankylosing spondylitis synovial fluid reportedly showed significant enrichment of disease-linked clones.

The length of the CDR3 is 15 residues. The V gene's germline CDR1 is SGDLS and CDR2 YYNGEE. Each CDR3 protein is one row after TCRdb ran MiXCR on the 5' RACE reads. The sample has about 39,000 distinct CDR3 sequences, 3% to 3.5% seen once. The chain uses TRBV9 and TRBJ2-2, with D possibly being TRBD1 or TRBD2 (6 bases each). The sequence was obtained from a male donor with ankylosing spondylitis or in good health (not recorded which). The sample was blood, either unsorted or a sorted T cell fraction (not recorded which). The CDR3 sequence: CAGSPMGGSTGELFF. CDR3 DNA sequence: TGTGCCGGCAGCCCGATGGGGGGCTCCACCGGGGAGCTGTTTTTT.